This TCR beta chain was found in a study of blood T cell repertoires in COVID-19. Across the whole study: Sites across the United States, Italy and Spain contributed samples from acute and convalescent COVID-19.

The germline V gene encodes CDR1 LNHDA and CDR2 SQIVND (reference sequence). This CDR3 has 13 amino acids. The V gene end was trimmed by 9 bases and the J gene end by 8 bases; junction bases not matched to a gene: 8. Some clones are missing from TCRdb's copy, which holds only in-frame ones; the method was immunoSEQ multiplex PCR. The table has approximately 70,000 clones, around nine tenths seen once; the top ten hold 7% to 9.5%. The receptor's source is a human donor in a cohort sampled during active COVID-19. V usage is TRBV19 and J usage is TRBJ1-2; 11 nucleotides agree with TRBD1. The sample was peripheral blood. This CDR3 is CASIKGQGGGYTF. The CDR3 DNA reads as TGTGCCAGCATAAAGGGACAGGGGGGCGGCTACACCTTC. The whole variable domain, filled in from reference TRBV19 and TRBJ1-2, reads DGGITQSPKYLFRKEGQNVTLSCEQNLNHDAMYWYRQDPGQGLRLIYYSQIVNDFQKGDIAEGYSVSREKKESFPLTVTSAQKNPTAFYLCASIKGQGGGYTFGSGTRLTVV.